This record concerns one TCR beta chain sequence. The data originate from a study of shared clonotypes between healthy human individuals. An assay was performed, and its level was deep. Method: immunoSEQ multiplex PCR; TCRdb's copy keeps in-frame clones and lacks some. The sample holds 1.6 million or so clones, 98% to 99% seen once. Germline-derived CDR1 and CDR2 are SGHNT and YYREEE (reference sequence). The CDR3 runs 15 residues. V was pared by 1 base and J by 4 bases, with 11 bases between. Sequencing input: naive CD4+ T cells sorted from blood. Documented subset: CD45RA+ positively selected. This sequence joins TRBV5-4 and TRBJ1-4; perhaps TRBD1 as D (5 bases). This receptor was taken from a man aged 30 to 39 in good health. CDR3 sequence reads: CASSLSRDGNEKLFF. The CDR3 DNA reads TGTGCCAGCAGCTTGTCGAGGGACGGTAATGAAAAACTGTTTTTT. The whole variable domain, filled in from reference TRBV5-4 and TRBJ1-4, reads ETGVTQSPTHLIKTRGQQVTLRCSSQSGHNTVSWYQQALGQGPQFIFQYYREEENGRGNFPPRFSGLQFPNYSSELNVNALELDDSALYLCASSLSRDGNEKLFFGSGTQLSVL.